These 7 T cell receptor beta chains came from one sample sequenced in a study of cytomegalovirus exposure and HLA in healthy donors. Both 60 Vbeta primers and 13 Jbeta primers went into the PCR. Sequencing used immunoSEQ multiplex PCR; TCRdb keeps in-frame clones, though not all of them. The table shows over 95,000 clones, with over 75% occurring only once. Sequencing input: PBMCs. These receptors all come from a man aged 40-55 years in good health and CMV-seronegative.

V usage is TRBV4-1 and J usage is TRBJ2-7; 7 nucleotides agree with TRBD1. Trimming removed 4 bases from V and 3 bases from J; junction bases left unmatched: 6. The germline CDR1 and CDR2 sequences are MGHRA and YSYEKL. This CDR3 spans 14 amino acids. The CDR3 is CASSRDQGDYEQYF. Written as DNA, the CDR3 is TGCGCCAGCAGCCGCGACCAGGGGGACTACGAGCAGTACTTC.

This sequence joins TRBV27 and TRBJ2-7; no clear D gene. This CDR3 spans 14 amino acids. V was shortened by 3 bases and J by 0 bases, with 9 bases between the two germline ends. Per the germline V gene, CDR1 is MNHEY and CDR2 is SMNVEV (reference sequence). The CDR3 region is CASSLIPSSYEQYF. DNA for the CDR3: TGTGCCAGCAGTTTGATACCCAGCTCCTACGAGCAGTACTTC.

The sample holds one count of this clone. The V call is TRBV11-3, the J call TRBJ2-2; no definite D call. Germline lookup yields CDR1 SGHNT and CDR2 YENEEA. Trimming cost V 5 bases and J 4 bases, with 5 bases left between them. The CDR3 totals 12 residues. This CDR3 reads CASSPITGELFF. CDR3 nucleotides: TGTGCCAGCAGCCCTATCACCGGGGAGCTGTTTTTT.

V is TRBV5-1 and J is TRBJ1-3; tentatively, D is TRBD1 (5 bases). Trimming stripped 4 bases from V and 1 base from J, with 15 bases between. This CDR3 comprises 16 residues. Germline V gene data show CDR1 as SGHRS and CDR2 as YFSETQ. DNA of the CDR3: TGCGCCAGCAGCAGCTCCGGCAGGGCGTCTGGAAACACCATATATTTT. Encoded protein: CASSSSGRASGNTIYF. Using reference TRBV5-1 and TRBJ1-3 for the parts outside the CDR3, the full variable domain is KAGVTQTPRYLIKTRGQQVTLSCSPISGHRSVSWYQQTPGQGLQFLFEYFSETQRNKGNFPGRFSGRQFSNSRSEMNVSTLELGDSALYLCASSSSGRASGNTIYFGEGSWLTVV.

CDR3 region: CASSELGLAGPPDTQYF. In nucleotides, the CDR3 is TGTGCCAGCAGCGAATTGGGGTTAGCGGGACCCCCAGATACGCAGTATTTT. This chain joins TRBV27 and TRBJ2-3, with TRBD2 matching 8 bases. CDR3 size: 17 residues. V gave up 6 bases and J gave up 4 bases; unmatched junction bases: 15. Germline values: CDR1 MNHEY, CDR2 SMNVEV (reference sequence).

This chain links TRBV10-2 with TRBJ2-7; 7 bases match TRBD1. V dropped 0 bases and J dropped 11; count of bases not matched to a gene: 4. The CDR3 contains 12 residues. Germline V gene sequence: CDR1 WSHSY, CDR2 SAAADI. CDR3 coding DNA: TGCGCCAGCAGTGAGTCCAGGGGGTCGGAGTACTTC. Translated, it gives CASSESRGSEYF.

The V gene is TRBV5-1, the J gene TRBJ1-1; D unclear. The CDR3 is made up of 14 amino acids. The germline CDR1 and CDR2 sequences are SGHRS and YFSETQ. The V end was cut by 4 bases, the J end by 8 bases, with 18 bases between. CDR3 sequence: CASSGTIETSEAFF. In DNA form, the CDR3 reads TGCGCCAGCAGCGGAACTATAGAAACAAGCGAAGCTTTCTTT.